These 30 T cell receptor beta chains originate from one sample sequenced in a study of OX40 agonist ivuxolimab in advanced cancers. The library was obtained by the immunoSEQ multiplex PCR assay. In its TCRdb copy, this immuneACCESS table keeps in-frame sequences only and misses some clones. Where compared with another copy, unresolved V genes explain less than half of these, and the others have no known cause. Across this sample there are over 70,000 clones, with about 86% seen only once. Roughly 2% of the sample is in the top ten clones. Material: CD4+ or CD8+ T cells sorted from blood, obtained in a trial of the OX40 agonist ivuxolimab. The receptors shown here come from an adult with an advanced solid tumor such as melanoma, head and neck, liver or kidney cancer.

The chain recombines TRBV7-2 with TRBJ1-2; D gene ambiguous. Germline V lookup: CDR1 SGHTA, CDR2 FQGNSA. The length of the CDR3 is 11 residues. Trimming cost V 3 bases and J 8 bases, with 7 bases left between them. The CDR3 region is CASSLAWGYTF. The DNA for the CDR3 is TGTGCCAGCAGCTTGGCTTGGGGCTACACCTTC.

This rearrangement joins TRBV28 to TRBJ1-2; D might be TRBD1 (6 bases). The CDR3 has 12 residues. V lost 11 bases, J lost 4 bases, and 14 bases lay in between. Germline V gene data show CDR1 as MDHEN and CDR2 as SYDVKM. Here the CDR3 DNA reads TGTGCCTGCCAGGGGTTACCCTATGGCTACACCTTC. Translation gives CACQGLPYGYTF.

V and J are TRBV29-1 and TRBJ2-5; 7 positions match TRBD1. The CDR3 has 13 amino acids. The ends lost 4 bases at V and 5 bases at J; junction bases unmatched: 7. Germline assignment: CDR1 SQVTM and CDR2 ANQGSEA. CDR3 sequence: CSVGGQARETQYF. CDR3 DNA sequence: TGCAGCGTTGGTGGACAGGCCAGGGAGACCCAGTACTTC.

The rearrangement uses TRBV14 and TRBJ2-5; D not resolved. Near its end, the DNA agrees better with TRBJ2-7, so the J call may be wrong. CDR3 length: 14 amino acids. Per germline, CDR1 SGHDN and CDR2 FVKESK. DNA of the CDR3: TGTGCCAGCAGCCAAGGAGTTCTCCCCTACGAGCAGTACTTC. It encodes CASSQGVLPYEQYF.

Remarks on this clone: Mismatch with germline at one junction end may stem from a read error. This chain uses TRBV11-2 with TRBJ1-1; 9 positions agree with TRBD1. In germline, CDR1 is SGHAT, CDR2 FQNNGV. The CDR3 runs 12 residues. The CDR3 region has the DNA TGTGCCAGCAGCCCTGGGACAGGGAGGCCCCATTTT. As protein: CASSPGTGRPHF.

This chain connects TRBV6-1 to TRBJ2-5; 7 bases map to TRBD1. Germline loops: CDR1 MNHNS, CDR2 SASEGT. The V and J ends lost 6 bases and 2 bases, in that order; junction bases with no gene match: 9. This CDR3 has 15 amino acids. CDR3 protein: CASSHGTATQETQYF. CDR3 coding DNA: TGTGCCAGCAGCCACGGGACAGCGACTCAAGAGACCCAGTACTTC.

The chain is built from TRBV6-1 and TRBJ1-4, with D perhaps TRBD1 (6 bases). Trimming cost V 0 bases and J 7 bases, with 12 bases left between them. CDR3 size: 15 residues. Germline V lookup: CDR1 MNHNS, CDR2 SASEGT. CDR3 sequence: CASSEALTGPEKLFF. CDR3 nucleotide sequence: TGTGCCAGCAGTGAAGCGCTGACAGGCCCTGAAAAACTGTTTTTT.

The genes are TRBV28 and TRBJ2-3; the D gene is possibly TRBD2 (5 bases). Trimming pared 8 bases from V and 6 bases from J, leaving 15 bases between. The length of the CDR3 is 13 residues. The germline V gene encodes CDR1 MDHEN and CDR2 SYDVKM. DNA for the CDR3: TGTGCCAGCCGAAGGGAGTACCAGGATACGCAGTATTTT. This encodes CASRREYQDTQYF.

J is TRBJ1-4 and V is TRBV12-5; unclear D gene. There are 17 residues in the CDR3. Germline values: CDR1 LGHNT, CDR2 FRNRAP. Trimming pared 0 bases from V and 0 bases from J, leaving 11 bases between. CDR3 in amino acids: CASGLVLRAPTNEKLFF. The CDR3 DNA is TGTGCTAGTGGTTTGGTATTACGGGCCCCAACTAATGAAAAACTGTTTTTT.

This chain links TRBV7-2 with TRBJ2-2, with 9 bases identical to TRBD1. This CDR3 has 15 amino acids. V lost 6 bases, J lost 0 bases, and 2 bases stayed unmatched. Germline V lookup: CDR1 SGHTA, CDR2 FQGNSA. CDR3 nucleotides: TGTGCCAGCAGTCGGACAGGGGCGAACACCGGGGAGCTGTTTTTT. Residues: CASSRTGANTGELFF.

Here the CDR3 reads CASSPLPGNTGELFF. For the CDR3, the DNA is TGTGCCAGCAGCCCCCTTCCAGGCAACACCGGGGAGCTGTTTTTT. This sequence joins TRBV9 and TRBJ2-2; D unclear. Deletions cut 4 bases from V and 2 bases from J, with 12 bases between. This CDR3 region has 15 residues. Germline assignment: CDR1 SGDLS and CDR2 YYNGEE. Looking up the rest from reference TRBV9 and TRBJ2-2 gives the full variable domain: DSGVTQTPKHLITATGQRVTLRCSPRSGDLSVYWYQQSLDQGLQFLIQYYNGEERAKGNILERFSAQQFPDLHSELNLSSLELGDSALYFCASSPLPGNTGELFFGEGSRLTVL.

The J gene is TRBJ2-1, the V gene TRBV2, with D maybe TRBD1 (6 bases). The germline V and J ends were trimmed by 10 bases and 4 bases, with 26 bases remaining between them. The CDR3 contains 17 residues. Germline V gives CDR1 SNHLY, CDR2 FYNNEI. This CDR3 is CAIITGPAGDFYNEQFF. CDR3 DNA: TGTGCCATCATAACGGGCCCGGCAGGGGATTTTTACAATGAGCAGTTCTTC.

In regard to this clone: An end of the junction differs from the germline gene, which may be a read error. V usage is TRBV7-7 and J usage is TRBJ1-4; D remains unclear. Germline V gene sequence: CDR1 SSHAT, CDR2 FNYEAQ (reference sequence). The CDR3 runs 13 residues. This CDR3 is CASSEDRDEKLFF. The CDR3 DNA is TGTGCTAGCAGTGAGGACCGGGATGAAAAACTGTTTTTT.

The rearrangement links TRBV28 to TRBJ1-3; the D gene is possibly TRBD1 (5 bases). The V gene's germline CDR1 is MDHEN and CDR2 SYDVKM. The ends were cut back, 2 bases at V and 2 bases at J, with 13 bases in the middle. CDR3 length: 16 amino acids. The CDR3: CASSLLQGSTGNTIYF. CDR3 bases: TGTGCCAGCAGTTTACTTCAGGGATCCACTGGAAACACCATATATTTT.

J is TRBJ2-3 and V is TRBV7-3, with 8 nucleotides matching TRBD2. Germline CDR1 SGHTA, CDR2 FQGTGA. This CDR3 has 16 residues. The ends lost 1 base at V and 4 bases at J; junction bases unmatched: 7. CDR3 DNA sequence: TGTGCCAGCAGCTTAAACGGGGGGACTAGTTCAGATACGCAGTATTTT. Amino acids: CASSLNGGTSSDTQYF.

CDR3 coding DNA: TGTGCCAGTAGTATCGAGACAGGGCCCCACGAGCAGTACTTC. Translating it yields CASSIETGPHEQYF. This chain joins TRBV19 and TRBJ2-7, with 7 bases matching TRBD1. The CDR3 is made up of 14 amino acids. Unmatched junction bases numbered 7, after V lost 3 bases and J lost 5 bases. CDR1 and CDR2 (germline): LNHDA, SQIVND (reference sequence).

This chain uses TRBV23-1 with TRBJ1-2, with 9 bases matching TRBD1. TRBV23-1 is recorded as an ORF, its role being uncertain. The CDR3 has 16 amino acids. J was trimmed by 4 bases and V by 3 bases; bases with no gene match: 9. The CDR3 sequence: CASSHPFDRGAYGYTF. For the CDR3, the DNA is TGCGCCAGCAGTCACCCCTTTGACAGGGGGGCCTATGGCTACACCTTC.

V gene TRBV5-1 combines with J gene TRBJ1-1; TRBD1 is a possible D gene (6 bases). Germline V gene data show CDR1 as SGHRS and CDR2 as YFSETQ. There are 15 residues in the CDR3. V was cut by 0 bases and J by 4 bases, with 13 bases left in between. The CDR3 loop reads CASSLVGQGRTEAFF. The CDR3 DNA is TGCGCCAGCAGCTTGGTTGGGCAGGGGCGCACTGAAGCTTTCTTT.

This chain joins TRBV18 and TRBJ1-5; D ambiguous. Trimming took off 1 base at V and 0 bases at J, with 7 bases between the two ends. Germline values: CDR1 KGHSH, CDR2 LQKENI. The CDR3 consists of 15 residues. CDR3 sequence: CASSPQGSSNQPQHF. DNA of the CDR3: TGTGCCAGCTCACCACAGGGTAGTAGCAATCAGCCCCAGCATTTT.

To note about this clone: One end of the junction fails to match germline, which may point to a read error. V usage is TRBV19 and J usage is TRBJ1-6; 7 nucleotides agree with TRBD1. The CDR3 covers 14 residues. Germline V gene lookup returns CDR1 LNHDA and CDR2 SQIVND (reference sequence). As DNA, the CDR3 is TGTGCCAGTAGCGACAGGGCCTATGATTCACCCCTCCACTTT. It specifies CASSDRAYDSPLHF.

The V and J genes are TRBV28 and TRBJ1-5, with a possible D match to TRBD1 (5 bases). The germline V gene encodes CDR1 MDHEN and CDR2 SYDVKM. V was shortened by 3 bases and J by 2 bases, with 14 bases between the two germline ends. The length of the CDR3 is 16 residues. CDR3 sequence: CASSLSGAGGNQPQHF. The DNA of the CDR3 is TGTGCCAGCAGTTTGTCCGGGGCGGGAGGCAATCAGCCCCAGCATTTT.

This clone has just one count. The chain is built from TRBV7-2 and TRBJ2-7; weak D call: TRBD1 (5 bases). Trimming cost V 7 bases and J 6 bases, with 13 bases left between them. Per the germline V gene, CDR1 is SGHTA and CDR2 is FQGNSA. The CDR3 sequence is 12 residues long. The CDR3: CASTLQGPEQYF. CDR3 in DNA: TGTGCCAGCACCCTCCAGGGCCCCGAGCAGTACTTC.

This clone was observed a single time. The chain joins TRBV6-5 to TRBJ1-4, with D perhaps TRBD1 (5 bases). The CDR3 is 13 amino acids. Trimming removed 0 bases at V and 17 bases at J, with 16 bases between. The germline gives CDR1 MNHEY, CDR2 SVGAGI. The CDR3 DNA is TGTGCCAGCAGTTACTCGCTGTCCGCAGGGCCATTTTTT. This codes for CASSYSLSAGPFF.

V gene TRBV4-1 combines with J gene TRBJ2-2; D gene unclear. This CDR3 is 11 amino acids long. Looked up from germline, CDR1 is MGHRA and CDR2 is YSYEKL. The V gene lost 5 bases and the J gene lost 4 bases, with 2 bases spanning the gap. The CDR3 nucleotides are TGCGCCAGCAGCATCACCGGGGAGCTGTTTTTT. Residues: CASSITGELFF.

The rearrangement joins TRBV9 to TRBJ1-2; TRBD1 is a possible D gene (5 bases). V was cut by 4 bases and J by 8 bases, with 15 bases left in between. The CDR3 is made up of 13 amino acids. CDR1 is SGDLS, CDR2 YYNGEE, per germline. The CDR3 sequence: CASSPRWGEGYTF. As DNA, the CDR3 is TGTGCCAGCAGCCCCCGTTGGGGGGAAGGCTACACCTTC.

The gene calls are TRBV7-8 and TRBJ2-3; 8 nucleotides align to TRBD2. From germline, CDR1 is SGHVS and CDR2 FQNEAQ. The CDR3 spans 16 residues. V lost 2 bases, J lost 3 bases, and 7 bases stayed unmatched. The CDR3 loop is CASSLSWRGETDTQYF. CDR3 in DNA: TGTGCCAGCAGCTTATCATGGCGGGGGGAAACAGATACGCAGTATTTT.

CDR3 sequence: CASSVSGGGSRRELFF. CDR3 DNA sequence: TGTGCCAGCAGCGTTAGCGGGGGAGGCAGCCGTCGGGAGCTGTTTTTT. This chain connects TRBV9 to TRBJ2-2, with TRBD2 matching over 9 bases. Germline values: CDR1 SGDLS, CDR2 YYNGEE. The CDR3 covers 16 residues. V shed 2 bases and J 9 bases; nucleotides not matched to a gene: 11.

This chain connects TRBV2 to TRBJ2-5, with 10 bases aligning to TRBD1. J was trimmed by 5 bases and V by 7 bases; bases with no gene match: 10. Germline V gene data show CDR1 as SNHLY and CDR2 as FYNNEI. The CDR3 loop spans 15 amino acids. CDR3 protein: CASKKLGTGEETQYF. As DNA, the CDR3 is TGTGCCAGCAAAAAACTCGGGACAGGGGAGGAGACCCAGTACTTC.

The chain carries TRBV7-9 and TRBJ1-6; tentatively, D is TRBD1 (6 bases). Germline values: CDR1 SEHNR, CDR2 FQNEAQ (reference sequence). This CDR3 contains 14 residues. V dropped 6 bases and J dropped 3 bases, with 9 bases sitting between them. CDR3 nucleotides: TGTGCCAGCAGGGACAGAGACTATAATTCACCCCTCCACTTT. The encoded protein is CASRDRDYNSPLHF.

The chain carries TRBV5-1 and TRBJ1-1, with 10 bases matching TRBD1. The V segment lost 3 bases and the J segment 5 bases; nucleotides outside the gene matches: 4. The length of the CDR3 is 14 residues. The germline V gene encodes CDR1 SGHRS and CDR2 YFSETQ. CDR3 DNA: TGCGCCAGCAGCTCCGGGACAGGGGAAACTGAAGCTTTCTTT. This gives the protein CASSSGTGETEAFF.